The rows below give T cell receptor beta chains drawn from one sample of a study of OX40 agonist ivuxolimab in advanced cancers. TCRdb's table, derived via immunoSEQ multiplex PCR, lists solely in-frame clones and lacks some. The repertoire consists of 25,000 to 35,000 clones, with 60% to 85% occurring once and the leading ten covering approximately 22%. Sequences were derived from CD4+ or CD8+ T cells sorted from blood, sampled in a trial of the OX40 agonist ivuxolimab. These receptors were obtained from an adult with an advanced solid tumor such as melanoma, head and neck, liver or kidney cancer. CDR3s include the opening cysteine and the closing phenylalanine or tryptophan. Each record gives: clone size, J gene, V gene, D gene, CDR3 DNA, CDR3 protein. A D gene is named only where the DNA matches it firmly. Clone sizes are given selectively: once, few, many, or a class where the clone is expanded.

. | TRBJ2-5 | TRBV2 | TRBD1 | TGTGCCAGCAGTGAAACTAGGACAGGGCAAGAGACCCAGTACTTC | CASSETRTGQETQYF
. | TRBJ1-5 | TRBV28 | . | TGTGCCAGCAGGGCTGGGGGGAATCAGCCCCAGCATTTT | CASRAGGNQPQHF
. | TRBJ2-5 | TRBV10-3 | . | TGTGCCATCAACCGGGGGTCGCAGGAGACCCAGTACTTC | CAINRGSQETQYF
. | TRBJ1-1 | TRBV15 | TRBD1 | TGTGCCACCAGCAGAGAGTATCCAGACAGGGGCACTGAAGCTTTCTTT | CATSREYPDRGTEAFF
. | TRBJ2-3 | TRBV7-7 | . | TGTGCTAGCAGCTTAACAGATACGCAGTATTTT | CASSLTDTQYF
. | TRBJ1-6 | TRBV19 | . | TGTGCCAGTAGTACTACGAGCTCCTATAATTCACCCCTCCACTTT | CASSTTSSYNSPLHF
. | TRBJ1-3 | TRBV5-1 | . | TGCGCCAGCAGCTTGGAACAGGGACTCTCTGGAAACACCATATATTTT | CASSLEQGLSGNTIYF
. | TRBJ1-1 | TRBV19 | . | TGTGCCAGTAGTCTGGTCTGGCAGAACACTGAAGCTTTCTTT | CASSLVWQNTEAFF
. | TRBJ2-5 | TRBV5-1 | . | TGCGCTCCGCCCCCCGGGGGAGGGGGAGAGACCCAGTACTTC | CAPPPGGGGETQYF
once | TRBJ1-5 | TRBV2 | . | TGTGCCAGCAGTGGATCCGCCCTGGCGGCCCAGCATTTT | CASSGSALAAQHF
. | TRBJ2-3 | TRBV5-4 | TRBD2 | TGTGCCAGCAGCCCCCCCCCGGGGGGGGCCACAGATACGCAGTATTTT | CASSPPPGGATDTQYF
. | TRBJ1-4 | TRBV6-5 | TRBD1 | TGTGCCAGCGTACAGGGGGTTTGGAGTGAAAAACTGTTTTTT | CASVQGVWSEKLFF
. | TRBJ2-7 | TRBV30 | . | TGTGCCTGGAGTGGCGGGGCGGGGATCGAGCAGTACTTC | CAWSGGAGIEQYF
. | TRBJ1-1 | TRBV18 | . | TGTGCCAGCTCACCAGTCGGGCAGGGAATCGGGAACACTGAAGCTTTCTTT | CASSPVGQGIGNTEAFF
. | TRBJ1-5 | TRBV2 | . | TGTGCCAGCAGTGTAGGACAGAATTACAATCAGCCCCAGCATTTT | CASSVGQNYNQPQHF
few | TRBJ1-1 | TRBV6-5 | . | TGTGCCAGCAGCCGATATCAGGTGAACACTGAAGCTTTCTTT | CASSRYQVNTEAFF
. | TRBJ1-5 | TRBV19 | . | TGTGCCAGTAGTATGGCCGGAGGTTTGAATCAGCCCCAGCATTTT | CASSMAGGLNQPQHF
. | TRBJ1-4 | TRBV2 | . | TGTGCCAGCAGAGTGTCTAATGAAAAACTGTTTTTT | CASRVSNEKLFF
. | TRBJ2-7 | TRBV18 | . | TGTGCCAGCTCACCAACAGGGAAACCCTACGAGCAGTACTTC | CASSPTGKPYEQYF